These 9 T cell receptor beta chains came from one sample sequenced in a study of cytomegalovirus exposure and HLA in healthy donors. 13 Jbeta primers and 60 Vbeta primers were used for the PCR. Sequencing was performed with immunoSEQ multiplex PCR; in TCRdb, only in-frame clones are kept and a portion is missing. The sample records roughly 150,000 clones, roughly 80% being singletons. The material sequenced was PBMCs. These receptors were collected from a female donor in good health and CMV-seronegative.

The chain uses TRBV6-5 and TRBJ2-7; D is uncertain. There are 13 residues in the CDR3. V dropped 7 bases and J dropped 2 bases, with 12 bases sitting between them. Germline V gene lookup returns CDR1 MNHEY and CDR2 SVGAGI. CDR3 protein: CASTTPSTYEQYF. CDR3 nucleotide sequence: TGTGCCAGCACCACGCCGAGCACCTACGAGCAGTACTTC.

J is TRBJ2-7 and V is TRBV11-2, with 7 bases that match TRBD1. The CDR3 has 15 amino acids. V shed 5 bases, J shed 3 bases, and the junction held 10 bases outside the gene matches. The V gene's germline CDR1 is SGHAT and CDR2 FQNNGV. CDR3 sequence reads: CASSARQGSNYEQYF. CDR3 DNA sequence: TGTGCCAGCAGCGCACGACAGGGTAGTAACTACGAGCAGTACTTC.

This clone was seen only a few times. CDR3 sequence reads: CASSIGLRGEQFF. The CDR3 region has the DNA TGTGCCAGTAGTATAGGGCTCCGTGGTGAGCAGTTCTTC. The chain combines TRBV19 with TRBJ2-1; D gene unclear. Germline CDR1 and CDR2: LNHDA and SQIVND (reference sequence). With 1 base removed from V and 9 bases from J, the gap between germline ends came to 10 bases. The CDR3 sequence is 13 residues long.

Only one count was recorded for this clone. The chain has TRBV6-1 and TRBJ2-7; perhaps TRBD1 as D (5 bases). CDR1 is MNHNS and CDR2 is SASEGT in the germline V gene. Trimming left V 7 bases short and J 3 bases short, with 16 bases between. This CDR3 has 14 residues. The CDR3 is CASKKGQPNYEQYF. CDR3 DNA sequence: TGTGCCAGCAAAAAGGGGCAGCCAAACTACGAGCAGTACTTC.

The rearrangement uses TRBV27 and TRBJ2-7; 11 bases fit TRBD2. In germline, CDR1 is MNHEY, CDR2 SMNVEV (reference sequence). The CDR3 has 18 amino acids. V dropped 3 bases and J dropped 1; count of bases not matched to a gene: 11. The CDR3 loop is CASSLRISGRVGSYEQYF. The CDR3 nucleotides read TGTGCCAGCAGTTTGCGGATTAGCGGGAGGGTTGGTTCCTACGAGCAGTACTTC.

The CDR3 region is CASSPGLAGGNNEQFF. CDR3 bases: TGTGCCAGCAGCCCCGGACTAGCGGGAGGGAACAATGAGCAGTTCTTC. The rearrangement uses TRBV13 and TRBJ2-1; TRBD2 aligns across 15 bases. V shed 5 bases and J 5 bases; nucleotides not matched to a gene: 4. Germline V gene lookup returns CDR1 PRHDT and CDR2 FYEKMQ (reference sequence). This CDR3 comprises 16 residues. The full variable domain, its missing parts supplied by reference TRBV13 and TRBJ2-1, is AAGVIQSPRHLIKEKRETATLKCYPIPRHDTVYWYQQGPGQDPQFLISFYEKMQSDKGSIPDRFSAQQFSDYHSELNMSSLELGDSALYFCASSPGLAGGNNEQFFGPGTRLTVL.

This chain links TRBV6-5 with TRBJ2-7; D is possibly TRBD1 (5 bases). CDR3 length: 13 residues. Trimming took 4 bases from V and 5 from J, leaving 12 bases between them. Germline V gives CDR1 MNHEY, CDR2 SVGAGI. The CDR3 protein is CASSSQAPDEQYF. CDR3 nucleotides: TGTGCCAGCAGTTCACAGGCTCCAGACGAGCAGTACTTC.

The CDR3 coding sequence is TGTGCCAGCAGCCGGAGTTCGCCCTACGAGCAGTACTTC. Translation: CASSRSSPYEQYF. The V call is TRBV6-6, the J call TRBJ2-7; D is ambiguous. Germline CDR1 reads MNHNY; CDR2 reads SVGAGI (reference sequence). This CDR3 has 13 residues. With 6 bases removed from V and 2 bases from J, the gap between germline ends came to 11 bases.

The chain joins TRBV14 to TRBJ1-5; a weak D match, TRBD1 (5 bases). Germline V gene lookup returns CDR1 SGHDN and CDR2 FVKESK. The V end was cut by 0 bases, the J end by 7 bases, with 7 bases between. This CDR3 comprises 13 residues. CDR3 nucleotides: TGTGCCAGCAGCCAAGACAGGGCCCAGCCCCAGCATTTT. It specifies CASSQDRAQPQHF.